This TCR beta chain stems from a study of cytomegalovirus exposure and HLA in healthy donors. Researchers ran the PCR with 60 Vbeta and 13 Jbeta primers. Clones were sequenced by immunoSEQ multiplex PCR, and TCRdb holds only the in-frame ones, with some missing. The table has about 160,000 clones, around 84% seen once; the top ten hold under 4%. This clone was recorded once. The CDR3 loop spans 12 amino acids. The V gene lost 2 bases and the J gene lost 4 bases, with 7 bases spanning the gap. Germline V lookup: CDR1 SGHKS, CDR2 YYEKEE (reference sequence). This TCR was recovered from a woman between 40 and 55 years old in good health and CMV-seronegative. This rearrangement joins TRBV5-5 to TRBJ2-7; the D gene is possibly TRBD1 (6 bases). The source material was PBMCs. CDR3 region: CASSFQGYEQYF. The CDR3 nucleotides read TGTGCCAGCAGCTTTCAGGGGTACGAGCAGTACTTC. Full variable domain (rest looked up from reference TRBV5-5 and TRBJ2-7): DAGVTQSPTHLIKTRGQQVTLRCSPISGHKSVSWYQQVLGQGPQFIFQYYEKEERGRGNFPDRFSARQFPNYSSELNVNALLLGDSALYLCASSFQGYEQYFGPGTRLTVT.